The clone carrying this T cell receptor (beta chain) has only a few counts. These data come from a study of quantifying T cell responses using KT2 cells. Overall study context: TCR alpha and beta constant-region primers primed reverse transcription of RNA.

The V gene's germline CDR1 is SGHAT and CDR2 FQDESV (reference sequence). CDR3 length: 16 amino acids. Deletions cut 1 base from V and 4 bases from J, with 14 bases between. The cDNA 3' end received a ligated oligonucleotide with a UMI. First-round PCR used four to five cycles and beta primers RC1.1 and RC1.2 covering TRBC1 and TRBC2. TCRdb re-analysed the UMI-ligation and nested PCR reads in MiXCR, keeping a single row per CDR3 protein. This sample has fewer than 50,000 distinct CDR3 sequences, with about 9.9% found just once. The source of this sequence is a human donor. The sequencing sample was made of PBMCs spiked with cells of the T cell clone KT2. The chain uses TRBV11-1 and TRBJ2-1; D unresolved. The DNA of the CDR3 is TGTGCCAGCAGCTTAGGCAGGCGTCCTGAGTACAATGAGCAGTTCTTC. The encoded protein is CASSLGRRPEYNEQFF. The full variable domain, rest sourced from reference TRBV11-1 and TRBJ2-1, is EAEVAQSPRYKITEKSQAVAFWCDPISGHATLYWYRQILGQGPELLVQFQDESVVDDSQLPKDRFSAERLKGVDSTLKIQPAELGDSAMYLCASSLGRRPEYNEQFFGPGTRLTVL.